A single sample is the source of the 30 T cell receptor beta chains below, sequenced in a study of T cell repertoires in cytomegalovirus infection. A single record per CDR3 protein comes from TCRdb applying MiXCR to the reads. In the table there are fewer than 300,000 distinct CDR3 sequences, about 26% of which are singletons. The sequenced material came from PBMCs. These receptors all stem from a human donor in good health (CMV status not recorded). Some clones in this sample may be carry-over from other donors' samples.

The CDR3 region has the DNA TGCAGCGTTGACACCGGAGCGGGGACGACTGAAGCTTTCTTT. Its translation is CSVDTGAGTTEAFF. The V gene is TRBV29-1, the J gene TRBJ1-1; the D gene is possibly TRBD1 (5 bases). Germline V gene data show CDR1 as SQVTM and CDR2 as ANQGSEA. The CDR3 totals 14 residues. V was clipped by 3 bases and J by 5 bases, with 16 bases between them.

The genes are TRBV20-1 and TRBJ2-3; no definite D call. Germline assignment: CDR1 DFQATT and CDR2 SNEGSKA (reference sequence). The ends were cut back, 0 bases at V and 2 bases at J, with 6 bases in the middle. This CDR3 is built from 13 residues. CDR3 DNA: TGCAGTGCTAGAGATCCCTTCACAGATACGCAGTATTTT. Translating it yields CSARDPFTDTQYF.

The chain recombines TRBV10-3 with TRBJ1-1; 10 bases align to TRBD1. CDR1 ENHRY and CDR2 SYGVKD come from the germline V gene. The CDR3 sequence is 15 residues long. The trim removed 0 bases at V and 5 bases at J, leaving 3 bases unmatched. CDR3 amino acids: CAISESRTGGTEAFF. For the CDR3, the DNA is TGTGCCATCAGTGAGTCTAGGACAGGGGGGACTGAAGCTTTCTTT.

The chain is built from TRBV20-1 and TRBJ2-6; 8 bases are a match to TRBD2. Trimming cost V 2 bases and J 0 bases; bases outside gene matches: 9. The CDR3 contains 18 residues. Germline CDR1 and CDR2: DFQATT and SNEGSKA (reference sequence). The DNA for the CDR3 is TGCAGTGCTAGAATAGCGGGACGGATGAACTCTGGGGCCAACGTCCTGACTTTC. Residues: CSARIAGRMNSGANVLTF.

This clonotype was recorded a few times. The chain uses TRBV6-6 and TRBJ1-2, with 7 bases aligning to TRBD1. Germline loops: CDR1 MNHNY, CDR2 SVGAGI (reference sequence). V gave up 2 bases and J gave up 3 bases; unmatched junction bases: 0. CDR3 length: 13 amino acids. CDR3 residues: CASSYTGDYGYTF. In DNA, the CDR3 is TGTGCCAGCAGTTACACAGGGGACTATGGCTACACCTTC.

This clonotype was seen only a few times. The chain joins TRBV6-5 to TRBJ1-2; maybe TRBD1 (6 bases). Germline CDR1 reads MNHEY; CDR2 reads SVGAGI. The CDR3 is 14 amino acids. Trimming took off 1 base at V and 3 bases at J, with 9 bases between the two ends. The CDR3 spells CASSYLPGDYGYTF. The CDR3 DNA is TGTGCCAGCAGTTACTTACCAGGGGACTATGGCTACACCTTC.

The gene calls are TRBV20-1 and TRBJ1-5, with TRBD1 matching over 8 bases. The length of the CDR3 is 14 residues. The germline V gene encodes CDR1 DFQATT and CDR2 SNEGSKA (reference sequence). The ends lost 6 bases at V and 7 bases at J; junction bases unmatched: 11. CDR3 in amino acids: CSAYRTGRDQPQHF. As DNA, the CDR3 is TGCAGTGCGTACAGGACAGGGCGGGACCAGCCCCAGCATTTT.

V and J are TRBV24-1 and TRBJ1-1; D perhaps matches TRBD1 (5 bases). Per the germline V gene, CDR1 is KGHDR and CDR2 is SFDVKD. CDR3 length: 14 amino acids. V was clipped by 4 bases and J by 0 bases, with 8 bases between them. The CDR3 region is CATSDGTVNTEAFF. The CDR3 nucleotides are TGTGCCACCAGTGACGGGACGGTGAACACTGAAGCTTTCTTT.

The chain has TRBV5-6 and TRBJ1-1, with D possibly matching TRBD1 (5 bases). Trimming cost V 6 bases and J 3 bases, with 18 bases left between them. This CDR3 comprises 15 residues. Germline assignment: CDR1 SGHDT and CDR2 YYEEEE. CDR3 nucleotide sequence: TGTGCCAGCAACTACTGGTCAGGCAGGGACACTGAAGCTTTCTTT. This gives the protein CASNYWSGRDTEAFF.

The genes are TRBV10-3 and TRBJ1-1; D not certain. Trimming stripped 3 bases from V and 5 bases from J, with 7 bases between. CDR3 length: 12 amino acids. Looked up from germline, CDR1 is ENHRY and CDR2 is SYGVKD. CDR3 in amino acids: CAISDRGTEAFF. The CDR3 bases are TGTGCCATCAGTGATCGAGGGACTGAAGCTTTCTTT.

This clonotype has ten or more counts. The chain recombines TRBV7-2 with TRBJ2-3; 10 positions agree with TRBD1. Germline CDR1 SGHTA, CDR2 FQGNSA. CDR3 length: 15 amino acids. After removal of 5 bases from V and 5 bases from J, the junction contained 7 bases not matched to a gene. The CDR3 loop is CASSDRGQFRDTQYF. The DNA of the CDR3 is TGTGCCAGCAGCGACAGGGGGCAGTTTCGAGATACGCAGTATTTT.

V usage is TRBV29-1 and J usage is TRBJ2-1; D is unresolved. This CDR3 has 12 residues. Germline CDR1 is SQVTM and CDR2 is ANQGSEA. The germline V and J ends were trimmed by 6 bases and 9 bases, with 15 bases remaining between them. The CDR3 DNA reads as TGCAGCGTGAGGCCCTCGCTAGGTGAGCAGTTCTTC. It is translated as CSVRPSLGEQFF.

This clonotype was detected a few times. The J gene is TRBJ1-5, the V gene TRBV7-2, with D uncertain. Germline lookup yields CDR1 SGHTA and CDR2 FQGNSA. With 1 base removed from V and 3 bases from J, the gap between germline ends came to 10 bases. CDR3 length equals 15 residues. This CDR3 reads CASSLVLGNNQPQHF. In DNA form, the CDR3 reads TGTGCCAGCAGCTTAGTATTGGGGAACAATCAGCCCCAGCATTTT.

In DNA form, the CDR3 reads TGTGCCAGCAGTGAGGAGGGGGGGCGCGGGGAGACCCAGTACTTC. This sequence encodes CASSEEGGRGETQYF. V and J are TRBV2 and TRBJ2-5; TRBD2 might be the D (7 bases). V shed 3 bases and J shed 5 bases, with 16 bases lying between them. From germline, CDR1 is SNHLY and CDR2 FYNNEI. This CDR3 spans 15 amino acids.

This rearrangement joins TRBV7-9 to TRBJ2-7; a weak D match, TRBD2 (5 bases). The CDR3 runs 16 residues. The V gene lost 6 bases and the J gene lost 7 bases, with 25 bases spanning the gap. The V gene's germline CDR1 is SEHNR and CDR2 FQNEAQ (reference sequence). The CDR3 nucleotides read TGTGCCAGCAGTTACGGGTCCGGGGTGGCCCCTTCTGAGCAGTACTTC. Encoded protein: CASSYGSGVAPSEQYF.

This clonotype was seen a few times. The chain combines TRBV28 with TRBJ1-4; D unclear. Germline V gene data show CDR1 as MDHEN and CDR2 as SYDVKM. Trimming removed 6 bases at V and 12 bases at J, with 20 bases between. The CDR3 is 14 amino acids. The CDR3 sequence: CASRHPIGIYQLFF. The CDR3 DNA sequence: TGTGCCAGCAGGCACCCCATAGGTATTTACCAACTGTTTTTT.

This clonotype was counted a few times. The chain joins TRBV14 to TRBJ1-2; D is unclear. CDR3 length equals 13 residues. Germline CDR1 SGHDN, CDR2 FVKESK. The germline V and J ends were trimmed by 4 bases and 5 bases, with 11 bases remaining between them. In DNA form, the CDR3 reads TGTGCCAGCAGCCTGGAATACCAGTATGGCTACACCTTC. This encodes CASSLEYQYGYTF. Complete variable domain (other parts from reference TRBV14 and TRBJ1-2): EAGVTQFPSHSVIEKGQTVTLRCDPISGHDNLYWYRRVMGKEIKFLLHFVKESKQDESGMPNNRFLAERTGGTYSTLKVQPAELEDSGVYFCASSLEYQYGYTFGSGTRLTVV.

The rearrangement uses TRBV10-3 and TRBJ1-3; unclear D gene. This CDR3 is built from 13 residues. Germline CDR1 and CDR2: ENHRY and SYGVKD. The V end was cut by 11 bases, the J end by 10 bases, with 21 bases between. DNA for the CDR3: TGTGCCGGCACCGCACCTGGGCTTGAGACCATATATTTT. Its protein is CAGTAPGLETIYF.

This clonotype was seen ten or more times. V and J are TRBV15 and TRBJ1-2; the D is unclear. CDR1 LNHNV and CDR2 YYDKDF come from the germline V gene (reference sequence). Trimming pared 0 bases from V and 5 bases from J, leaving 16 bases between. This CDR3 contains 16 residues. The CDR3 loop is CATSRESGNLEYGYTF. In nucleotides, the CDR3 is TGTGCCACCAGCAGAGAATCAGGAAATCTGGAGTATGGCTACACCTTC.

This chain's CDR3 is CASSFSLGAIGYEQYF. The CDR3 bases are TGTGCCAGCAGTTTCTCCCTGGGGGCTATTGGCTACGAGCAGTACTTC. The V gene is TRBV27, the J gene TRBJ2-7; TRBD1 is a possible D gene (6 bases). The CDR3 consists of 16 residues. The germline CDR1 and CDR2 sequences are MNHEY and SMNVEV (reference sequence). The ends were cut back, 3 bases at V and 3 bases at J, with 18 bases in the middle.

Only a few counts were recorded for this clonotype. V gene TRBV27 combines with J gene TRBJ1-4; TRBD1 matches 7 bases. J lost 13 bases, V lost 6 bases, and 14 bases had no gene match. The CDR3 is 14 amino acids. Looked up from germline, CDR1 is MNHEY and CDR2 is SMNVEV (reference sequence). The CDR3 loop is CASRRETGRGRLFF. The DNA for the CDR3 is TGTGCCAGCAGGAGAGAGACAGGGAGAGGTCGACTGTTTTTT. Looking up the rest from reference TRBV27 and TRBJ1-4 gives the full variable domain: EAQVTQNPRYLITVTGKKLTVTCSQNMNHEYMSWYRQDPGLGLRQIYYSMNVEVTDKGDVPEGYKVSRKEKRNFPLILESPSPNQTSLYFCASRRETGRGRLFFGSGTQLSVL.

Only a few counts were recorded for this clonotype. The V and J genes are TRBV5-4 and TRBJ2-5; perhaps D is TRBD1 or TRBD2 (5 bases each). V lost 0 bases and J lost 2, with 8 bases in between. CDR1 is SGHNT, CDR2 YYREEE, per germline (reference sequence). The CDR3 sequence is 14 residues long. CDR3 residues: CASSLGGPQETQYF. CDR3 sequence (DNA): TGTGCCAGCAGCTTGGGGGGACCGCAAGAGACCCAGTACTTC.

The J gene is TRBJ2-3, the V gene TRBV24-1, with D possibly being TRBD2 (5 bases). The CDR3 has 15 residues. Between the trimmed V and J ends, which lost 4 bases and 0 bases, there was a span of 10 bases. The germline V gene has CDR1 KGHDR and CDR2 SFDVKD. CDR3 region: CATSDRRTSTDTQYF. CDR3 in DNA: TGTGCCACCAGTGACCGCAGGACTAGCACAGATACGCAGTATTTT.

This chain joins TRBV28 and TRBJ2-6, with D tentatively TRBD1 (6 bases). CDR1 MDHEN and CDR2 SYDVKM come from the germline V gene. With 6 bases removed from V and 0 bases from J, the gap between germline ends came to 18 bases. The CDR3 runs 18 residues. The CDR3 nucleotides are TGTGCCAGCAGCGGGTTGGGGCAGGGGCGCTCTGGGGCCAACGTCCTGACTTTC. This encodes CASSGLGQGRSGANVLTF.

The rearrangement links TRBV11-2 to TRBJ2-1, with TRBD2 matching 8 bases. With V trimmed by 0 bases and J by 5 bases, 6 bases remained unmatched. Per the germline V gene, CDR1 is SGHAT and CDR2 is FQNNGV. CDR3 size: 16 residues. CDR3 region: CASSLDVGLANNEQFF. CDR3 nucleotides: TGTGCCAGCAGCTTAGATGTTGGACTAGCTAACAATGAGCAGTTCTTC.

The genes are TRBV5-8 and TRBJ1-2, with D perhaps matching TRBD1 (6 bases). The CDR3 runs 15 residues. V dropped 4 bases and J dropped 0 bases, with 13 bases sitting between them. Germline V gives CDR1 SGHTS, CDR2 YDEGEE. In DNA form, the CDR3 reads TGTGCCAGCAGCCCCGGGACACGGACTAACTATGGCTACACCTTC. It translates to CASSPGTRTNYGYTF.

This clonotype showed up just a few times. The chain is built from TRBV28 and TRBJ2-1, with 7 bases identical to TRBD2. Germline CDR1 is MDHEN and CDR2 is SYDVKM. The CDR3 is 13 residues long. V lost 7 bases to trimming and J lost 5 bases; unmatched junction nucleotides: 5. CDR3 nucleotides: TGTGCCAGCATCGGCGGGAGAAACAATGAGCAGTTCTTC. This gives the protein CASIGGRNNEQFF.

The chain uses TRBV28 and TRBJ2-1; TRBD2 agrees at 8 bases. Germline assignment: CDR1 MDHEN and CDR2 SYDVKM. This CDR3 is built from 16 residues. The J segment lost 0 bases and the V segment lost 4 bases, leaving 5 bases of the junction unmatched. This CDR3 is CASSSQRGSSYNEQFF. Here the CDR3 DNA reads TGTGCCAGCAGTTCTCAGCGGGGGAGCTCCTACAATGAGCAGTTCTTC.

The rearrangement uses TRBV20-1 and TRBJ2-7; D gene uncertain. CDR1 DFQATT and CDR2 SNEGSKA come from the germline V gene (reference sequence). V lost 0 bases and J 5 bases, leaving 17 bases between the germline ends. CDR3 length: 15 residues. The CDR3 DNA reads as TGCAGTGCTAGAGAGGATGCGGCCCCTACCGACGAGCAGTACTTC. The encoded protein is CSAREDAAPTDEQYF.

J is TRBJ2-7 and V is TRBV6-2 or TRBV6-3; D unclear. The V gene lost 0 bases and the J gene lost 2 bases, with 2 bases spanning the gap. This CDR3 is built from 12 residues. CDR1 is MNHEY and CDR2 is SVGEGT in the germline V gene. The CDR3 coding sequence is TGTGCCAGCAGTTACTCCCCCTACGAGCAGTACTTC. Translation: CASSYSPYEQYF.